Here is one TCR beta chain with its context. The sample belongs to a study of shared clonotypes between healthy human individuals. From CD4+ cells came CD45RA+ naive and CD45RA-negative memory subsets. Clones were read by immunoSEQ multiplex PCR, and TCRdb kept only the in-frame ones, dropping some. The sample has fewer than 2.5 million clones; under 95% are singletons. The sequence was obtained from a man younger than 30 in good health. Some clones in this sample may be carry-over from other donors' samples. The sample was naive CD4+ T cells from PBMCs. The subset is: CD45RA+ positively selected.

CDR3 DNA: TGCGCCAGCAGCCAAGATAGAGGGGCTAGCGGGAGTGCTACCGGGGAGCTGTTTTTT. Amino acids: CASSQDRGASGSATGELFF. This chain uses TRBV4-3 with TRBJ2-2; 10 bases match TRBD2. Germline trimming cut 0 bases from V and 5 bases from J; bases unmatched to any gene: 12. Germline V gene lookup returns CDR1 LGHNA and CDR2 YSLEER. The CDR3 is made up of 19 amino acids.